The clone carrying this T cell receptor (beta chain) was found a few times. Antigen specificity is unknown. This entry belongs to a study of T cells in localized non-small cell lung cancer. V was pared by 0 bases and J by 1 base, with 16 bases between. The CDR3 has 17 residues. Looked up from germline, CDR1 is SGDLS and CDR2 is YYNGEE. Method: immunoSEQ multiplex PCR; TCRdb's copy keeps in-frame clones and lacks some. The data contain 25,000 to 35,000 clones, approximately 90% of them singletons. Study observations and caveats: Tumor samples were not multi-region, leaving intratumor heterogeneity unexcluded.

Specimen: peripheral blood, collected before any cancer treatment. This clonotype was sampled from a female donor of 60 years or more with stage III squamous cell lung carcinoma. The J gene is TRBJ2-5, the V gene TRBV9, with D tentatively TRBD1 (6 bases). CDR3 in DNA: TGTGCCAGCAGCGTAGCTGCACAGGGTGGGGGCCAAGAGACCCAGTACTTC. It yields the protein CASSVAAQGGGQETQYF.